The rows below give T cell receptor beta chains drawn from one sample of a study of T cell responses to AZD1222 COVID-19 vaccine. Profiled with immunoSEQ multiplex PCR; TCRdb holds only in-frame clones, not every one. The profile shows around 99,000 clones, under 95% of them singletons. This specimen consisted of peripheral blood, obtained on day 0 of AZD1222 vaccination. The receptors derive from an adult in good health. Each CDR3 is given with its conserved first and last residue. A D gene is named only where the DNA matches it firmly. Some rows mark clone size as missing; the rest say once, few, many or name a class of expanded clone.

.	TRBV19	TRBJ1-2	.	TGTGCCAGTAGTATTGGGCAGGGCAGTGGCTACACCTTC	CASSIGQGSGYTF
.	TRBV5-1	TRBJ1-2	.	TGCGCCAGCACCTTAGGGGGTTCTGATTATGGCTACACCTTC	CASTLGGSDYGYTF
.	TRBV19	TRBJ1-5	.	TGTGCCAGTAGGGGGAGAGGGGGAGCCAGCAATCAGCCCCAGCATTTT	CASRGRGGASNQPQHF
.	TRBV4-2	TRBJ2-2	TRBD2	TGTGCCAGCAGTCAAAAGCGGGGGGCGAACACCGGGGAGCTGTTTTTT	CASSQKRGANTGELFF
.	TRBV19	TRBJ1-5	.	TGTGCCAGTAGTATTTGGGAAGAGGGGCAGCCCCAGCATTTT	CASSIWEEGQPQHF
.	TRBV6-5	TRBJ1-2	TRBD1	TGTGCCAGCAGCGGGACAGGCGGGGACTATGGCTACACCTTC	CASSGTGGDYGYTF
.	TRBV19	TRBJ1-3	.	TGTGCCAGTAGTGCCTCTCGCTCTGGAAACACCATATATTTT	CASSASRSGNTIYF
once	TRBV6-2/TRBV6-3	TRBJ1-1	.	TGTGCCAGCAGCCCCACGTGGGAGAACACTGAAGCTTTCTTT	CASSPTWENTEAFF
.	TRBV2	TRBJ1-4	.	TGTGCCAGCAGTGACCCTTATGAAAAACTGTTTTTT	CASSDPYEKLFF
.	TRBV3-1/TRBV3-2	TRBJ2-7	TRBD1	TGTGCCAGCAGCCACCCAGGGGACAGGGGCACCTACGAGCAGTACTTC	CASSHPGDRGTYEQYF
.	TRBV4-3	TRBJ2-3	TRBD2	TGCGCCAGCAGCCAAGGTAGCGGGGGGGCCGGAATCTCAGATACGCAGTATTTT	CASSQGSGGAGISDTQYF
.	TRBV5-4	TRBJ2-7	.	TGTGCCAGCAGCCGCACTCAGGGGTACGAGCAGTACTTC	CASSRTQGYEQYF
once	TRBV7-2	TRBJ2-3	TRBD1	TGTGCCAGCAGCTTATGGGACAGGGTCACAGATACGCAGTATTTT	CASSLWDRVTDTQYF
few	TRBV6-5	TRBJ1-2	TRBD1	TGTGCCAGCAGCCCCGGGACAGACCTCTATGGCTACACCTTC	CASSPGTDLYGYTF
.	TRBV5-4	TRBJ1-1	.	TGTGCCAGCAGCTTGGTGGGGGTTGACACTGAAGCTTTCTTT	CASSLVGVDTEAFF
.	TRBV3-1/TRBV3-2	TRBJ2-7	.	TGTGCCAGCAGCCAAGTTGCGGGACCGGGTTCCTACGAGCAGTACTTC	CASSQVAGPGSYEQYF
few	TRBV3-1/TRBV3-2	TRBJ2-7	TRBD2	TGTGCCAGCAGCCAAGTGGCGGGGGGTCTATCCTACGAGCAGTACTTC	CASSQVAGGLSYEQYF